This T cell receptor beta chain was identified in a study of beta chain features in type 1 diabetes. Points from the study as a whole: Diminished insertions and augmented deletions at VDJ junctions characterized type 1 diabetes patients. Significant though moderate, a shortening of TCRB CDR3s appeared in all four CD4+ subsets of Type 1 diabetes patients.

One heparinised blood draw averaging about 116 mL was given by each donor. As concerns this clone: Antigen specificity is unknown.

Sequencing targeted expressed TCRB transcripts, as all isolated RNA had been reverse transcribed. Read counts averaged approximately 3.5 million for samples of naive, central memory and regulatory T cells. The repertoire was sequenced with immunoSEQ multiplex PCR; TCRdb's copy has only in-frame clones and lacks some. The sample shows about 360,000 clones, 10% to 15% of them seen only once. The CDR3 consists of 18 residues. V lost 5 bases to trimming and J lost 0 bases; unmatched junction nucleotides: 10. The V gene's germline CDR1 is SGHTA and CDR2 FQGTGA. This clonotype was obtained from a man aged 18 to 29 in good health. The rearrangement uses TRBV7-3 and TRBJ2-3; 11 positions match TRBD2. The sequenced material came from naive CD4+ T cells from blood. The CDR3 region has the DNA TGTGCCAGCAGCCCTGGGACTAGCGGAGGAATTAGCACAGATACGCAGTATTTT. Translation: CASSPGTSGGISTDTQYF.